These 16 T cell receptor beta chains originate from one sample sequenced in a study of blood T cell repertoires in COVID-19. Repertoires were generated with immunoSEQ multiplex PCR, while TCRdb's copy carries only in-frame clones and drops some. The repertoire consists of about 140,000 clones, with around 84% occurring once and the leading ten covering around 9.6%. The sequenced sample consisted of peripheral blood. The receptor set was obtained from a man aged 60 to 69 with active or convalescent COVID-19.

This clone showed up just once. V is TRBV10-1 and J is TRBJ2-5, with D possibly being TRBD2 (6 bases). Germline V gene sequence: CDR1 WNHNN, CDR2 SYGVQD (reference sequence). This CDR3 has 14 residues. V lost 6 bases and J lost 3, with 14 bases in between. The CDR3 loop reads CASSPSGAEETQYF. The CDR3 DNA reads TGCGCCAGCAGCCCTTCGGGAGCGGAAGAGACCCAGTACTTC.

In its sample, this clone was seen once. The chain employs TRBV6-5 and TRBJ1-2; D ambiguous. The CDR3 extends over 12 amino acids. The germline V gene has CDR1 MNHEY and CDR2 SVGAGI. The V end lost 6 bases, the J end lost 8 bases, and 13 bases lay between the germline ends. The CDR3 nucleotides are TGTGCCAGCAGCTGGGGAGACGAAGGCTACACCTTC. It yields the protein CASSWGDEGYTF.

The chain is built from TRBV7-8 and TRBJ1-2; 10 positions agree with TRBD1. The germline gives CDR1 SGHVS, CDR2 FQNEAQ. V was clipped by 4 bases and J by 7 bases; unmatched bases: 6. The CDR3 is made up of 14 amino acids. The CDR3 sequence is CASSSGTGAGGYTF. The CDR3 bases are TGTGCCAGCAGCTCCGGGACAGGGGCGGGTGGCTACACCTTC.

CDR3 region: CSASTGTNYGYTF. The DNA of the CDR3 is TGCAGTGCTAGTACAGGGACTAACTATGGCTACACCTTC. V usage is TRBV20-1 and J usage is TRBJ1-2; a weak D match, TRBD1 (6 bases). Germline assignment: CDR1 DFQATT and CDR2 SNEGSKA (reference sequence). V gave up 3 bases and J gave up 0 bases, with 8 bases separating them. The CDR3 has 13 amino acids.

The V and J genes are TRBV5-6 and TRBJ1-4; D remains unclear. Germline lookup yields CDR1 SGHDT and CDR2 YYEEEE. V was shortened by 0 bases and J by 0 bases, with 6 bases between the two germline ends. CDR3 length: 15 residues. CDR3 DNA sequence: TGTGCCAGCAGCTTGGCTACCGCAACTAATGAAAAACTGTTTTTT. Its translation is CASSLATATNEKLFF.

V gene TRBV7-2 combines with J gene TRBJ1-3, with D perhaps matching TRBD1 (6 bases). The CDR3 loop spans 16 amino acids. The germline V gene encodes CDR1 SGHTA and CDR2 FQGNSA. V was cut by 3 bases and J by 1 base, with 13 bases left in between. The CDR3 loop reads CASSFLRQVSGNTIYF. CDR3 bases: TGTGCCAGCAGCTTCCTTCGACAGGTTTCTGGAAACACCATATATTTT.

The chain combines TRBV7-2 with TRBJ1-1; no firm D call. The germline gives CDR1 SGHTA, CDR2 FQGNSA. The CDR3 consists of 17 residues. The V and J ends lost 1 base and 3 bases respectively, with 18 bases between them. CDR3 in amino acids: CASSLGGLHEIDTEAFF. Here the CDR3 DNA reads TGTGCCAGCAGCTTAGGTGGGCTTCATGAAATTGACACTGAAGCTTTCTTT.

This chain uses TRBV7-2 with TRBJ2-2; 8 positions agree with TRBD1. Germline loops: CDR1 SGHTA, CDR2 FQGNSA. With V trimmed by 4 bases and J by 5 bases, 9 bases remained unmatched. The CDR3 contains 16 residues. CDR3 sequence: CASSSRTGLGTGELFF. In nucleotides, the CDR3 is TGTGCCAGCAGCTCGAGGACAGGGTTGGGGACCGGGGAGCTGTTTTTT. Drawing the rest from reference TRBV7-2 and TRBJ2-2, the complete variable domain is GAGVSQSPSNKVTEKGKDVELRCDPISGHTALYWYRQSLGQGLEFLIYFQGNSAPDKSGLPSDRFSAERTGGSVSTLTIQRTQQEDSAVYLCASSSRTGLGTGELFFGEGSRLTVL.

CDR3 region: CASSRATGVSYEQYV. The CDR3 DNA reads as TGTGCCAGCAGCAGGGCGACAGGGGTCTCCTACGAGCAGTACGTC. The chain is built from TRBV5-8 and TRBJ2-7; the match to TRBD1 covers 8 bases. The CDR3 is made up of 15 amino acids. Germline V gene lookup returns CDR1 SGHTS and CDR2 YDEGEE. With 4 bases clipped from V and 0 bases from J, the junction kept 6 bases outside the gene matches.

The chain carries TRBV4-3 and TRBJ1-6; 7 positions agree with TRBD1. The V gene's germline CDR1 is LGHNA and CDR2 YSLEER. V was pared by 0 bases and J by 7 bases, with 6 bases of the junction left unmatched. This CDR3 is built from 16 residues. CDR3 amino acids: CASSQDFTGVNSPLHF. Written as DNA, the CDR3 is TGCGCCAGCAGCCAAGATTTTACAGGGGTCAATTCACCCCTCCACTTT.

This chain uses TRBV6-2 or TRBV6-3 with TRBJ1-1; maybe TRBD1 (6 bases). Per the germline V gene, CDR1 is MNHEY and CDR2 is SVGEGT. V was cut by 5 bases and J by 1 base, with 20 bases left in between. The CDR3 runs 17 residues. In nucleotides, the CDR3 is TGTGCCAGCAGTCTCCGGGACATTCAAAGGTCGAACACTGAAGCTTTCTTT. Translating gives CASSLRDIQRSNTEAFF.

About this clone: Other DNA sequences from this sample encode an identical CDR3 as well. The chain joins TRBV10-1 to TRBJ1-1; no clear D gene. Germline assignment: CDR1 WNHNN and CDR2 SYGVQD (reference sequence). Trimming pared 0 bases from V and 1 base from J, leaving 6 bases between. The CDR3 consists of 14 residues. CDR3 sequence reads: CASSESAGNTEAFF. The CDR3 DNA reads TGCGCCAGCAGTGAGTCCGCCGGGAACACTGAAGCTTTCTTT.

The chain recombines TRBV10-3 with TRBJ1-5; tentatively, D is TRBD1 (5 bases). The CDR3 covers 14 residues. The V end was cut by 5 bases, the J end by 4 bases, with 12 bases between. CDR1 ENHRY and CDR2 SYGVKD come from the germline V gene. CDR3 coding DNA: TGTGCCATCAGTCCAGCGACAGAGAATCAGCCCCAGCATTTT. Encoded protein: CAISPATENQPQHF.

V gene TRBV28 combines with J gene TRBJ2-5, with TRBD2 matching 7 bases. The CDR3 runs to 15 residues. Germline V CDR1 and CDR2: MDHEN, SYDVKM. V shed 3 bases and J 4 bases; nucleotides not matched to a gene: 8. The DNA for the CDR3 is TGTGCCAGCAGTTTGAAAGTGACTAGCAGAGAGACCCAGTACTTC. Amino acid sequence: CASSLKVTSRETQYF.

This clone has just a few counts. V gene TRBV6-5 combines with J gene TRBJ1-4; D not certain. V dropped 6 bases and J dropped 0 bases, with 11 bases sitting between them. The germline gives CDR1 MNHEY, CDR2 SVGAGI. The CDR3 has 15 residues. Here the CDR3 reads CASRPGFTTNEKLFF. CDR3 nucleotides: TGTGCCAGCAGGCCAGGATTTACAACTAATGAAAAACTGTTTTTT.

V usage is TRBV10-3 and J usage is TRBJ1-1; no definite D call. Per the germline V gene, CDR1 is ENHRY and CDR2 is SYGVKD. The CDR3 spans 16 residues. The V end lost 2 bases, the J end lost 4 bases, and 17 bases lay between the germline ends. CDR3 residues: CAISEPPPAGPTEAFF. The CDR3 nucleotides are TGTGCCATCAGTGAGCCACCCCCGGCAGGCCCCACTGAAGCTTTCTTT.